In this sample, the clone carrying this T cell receptor (beta chain) turned up a few times. The CDR3 loop spans 15 amino acids. Trimming cost V 0 bases and J 2 bases; bases outside gene matches: 2. CDR1 LGHDT and CDR2 YNNKEL come from the germline V gene (reference sequence). This entry belongs to a study of blood T cell repertoires in COVID-19. Study-wide context: Samples came from the United States, Italy and Spain, spanning acute and convalescent COVID-19. T cells, B-cell-depleted T cells, or PBMCs supplied cDNA or gDNA.

In the authors' workflow: Amplified reference gene primers provided the basis for estimating nucleated cell counts. Profiled with immunoSEQ multiplex PCR; TCRdb holds only in-frame clones, not every one. D and trimming were read from the DNA, whereas the V and J calls and clone size are those reported in that table. In the table there are under 250,000 clones, about 86% of which are singletons. The J gene is TRBJ1-2, the V gene TRBV3-1 (or the pseudogene TRBV3-2); 8 positions match TRBD1. This clonotype was sampled from a middle-aged man with active or convalescent COVID-19. The sequencing sample was made of peripheral blood. DNA for the CDR3: TGTGCCAGCAGCCAAGAACGGACAGGGAACTATGGCTACACCTTC. It yields the protein CASSQERTGNYGYTF.